The sequence of this T cell receptor beta chain was determined in a study of cytomegalovirus exposure and HLA in healthy donors. About this clone itself: Its antigen is as yet unknown.

Notes on the study in general: Usually a TCR sequence was rare, but some public TCRs were found in many donors. A few chains linked to CMV were shown in vitro to be specific for CMV antigens. Cytomegalovirus-associated status was assigned to fewer than 200 TCR beta chains. The tendency of first-cohort TCR clusters to co-occur in the 120 validation repertoires was identified by a subsequent analysis.

Per the germline V gene, CDR1 is GTSNPN and CDR2 is SVGIG (reference sequence). V gave up 1 base and J gave up 7 bases; unmatched junction bases: 2. The CDR3 extends over 13 amino acids. Sequencing used immunoSEQ multiplex PCR; TCRdb keeps in-frame clones, though not all of them. There are about 150,000 clones in the sample; about 86% occur only once, and 20% to 25% lies in the top ten. This chain uses TRBV30 with TRBJ1-5; TRBD1 matches 9 bases. The sequenced sample consisted of PBMCs. The TCR comes from a man aged 18 to 29 in good health and CMV-seropositive. CDR3: CAWSGDRAQPQHF. In DNA form, the CDR3 reads TGTGCCTGGAGTGGGGACAGGGCCCAGCCCCAGCATTTT. The full variable domain, with the rest looked up from reference TRBV30 and TRBJ1-5, is SQTIHQWPATLVQPVGSPLSLECTVEGTSNPNLYWYRQAAGRGLQLLFYSVGIGQISSEVPQNLSASRPQDRQFILSSKKLLLSDSGFYLCAWSGDRAQPQHFGDGTRLSIL.